These T cell receptor beta chains were read from a single sample in a study of shared clonotypes between healthy human individuals. Some clones are missing from TCRdb's copy, which holds only in-frame ones; the method was immunoSEQ multiplex PCR. The data contain 1.5 million to 2.5 million clones, 85% to 95% of them singletons. Sample: naive CD8+ T cells sorted from blood. All receptors come from a man younger than 35 in good health. Both conserved end residues are part of each CDR3. The D gene is left open where the match is weak. Where a row states a size, it is once, few, many or the class of an expanded clone; other rows omit it.

>-|TRBJ1-5|TRBV27|-
CASSSTGPSNQPQHF
TGTGCCAGCAGTTCGACAGGCCCTAGCAATCAGCCCCAGCATTTT
>-|TRBJ2-3|TRBV7-9|TRBD2
CASPRGEGTGTDTQYF
TGTGCCAGCCCCAGAGGGGAGGGGACGGGCACAGATACGCAGTATTTT
>-|TRBJ2-7|TRBV4-3|-
CASSRHESYEQYF
TGCGCCAGCAGCCGTCACGAATCCTACGAGCAGTACTTC
>-|TRBJ2-7|TRBV27|TRBD1
CASSLKGQGLTYEQYF
TGTGCCAGCAGTTTAAAGGGACAGGGCCTCACCTACGAGCAGTACTTC
>once|TRBJ2-2|TRBV18|-
CASSPWLGIGELFF
TGTGCCAGCTCACCATGGTTAGGAATCGGGGAGCTGTTTTTT
>-|TRBJ1-1|TRBV5-6|-
CASSRRTTAVFIAFF
TGTGCCAGCAGTAGGAGGACGACCGCGGTTTTTATAGCTTTCTTT
>-|TRBJ2-7|TRBV6-1|-
CASSVGVEQYF
TGTGCCAGCAGTGTAGGGGTCGAGCAGTACTTC
>-|TRBJ2-2|TRBV2|-
CATKGKALANTGELFF
TGTGCCACCAAGGGGAAAGCGCTGGCTAACACCGGGGAGCTGTTTTTT
>-|TRBJ1-2|TRBV29-1|-
CSVDSSTYGYGYTF
TGCAGCGTGGACAGCTCAACATATGGCTATGGCTACACCTTC
>-|TRBJ2-3|TRBV6-5|-
CASSYGHKRHTQYF
TGTGCCAGCAGTTACGGGCACAAGAGACATACGCAGTATTTT
>-|TRBJ2-7|TRBV5-4|-
CASSLDGGQKYF
TGTGCCAGCAGCTTGGACGGGGGCCAAAAATACTTC
>-|TRBJ1-2|TRBV19|-
CASSPGTFFGYTF
TGTGCCAGTAGTCCCGGGACGTTCTTTGGCTACACCTTC
>-|TRBJ1-1|TRBV9|-
CASSVAVETEAFF
TGTGCCAGCAGCGTAGCCGTAGAGACTGAAGCTTTCTTT
>-|TRBJ2-3|TRBV9|-
CASSERGQITDTQYF
TGTGCCAGCAGCGAGAGAGGACAGATCACAGATACGCAGTATTTT
>-|TRBJ1-4|TRBV2|-
CASSAEEEDEKLFF
TGTGCCAGCAGCGCCGAGGAGGAAGACGAAAAACTGTTTTTT
>-|TRBJ2-4|TRBV2|-
CASSPDDGNIQYF
TGTGCCAGCAGTCCTGATGACGGGAACATTCAGTACTTC
>-|TRBJ2-7|TRBV11-2|-
CASSLLPDEQYF
TGTGCCAGCAGCTTGCTCCCGGACGAGCAGTACTTC
>-|TRBJ2-7|TRBV2|-
CASRDIGESHEQYF
TGTGCCAGCAGAGATATAGGGGAGTCCCACGAGCAGTACTTC
>-|TRBJ2-6|TRBV4-1|-
CASSRMNSGANVLTF
TGCGCCAGCAGCCGTATGAACTCTGGGGCCAACGTCCTGACTTTC
>-|TRBJ2-2|TRBV6-5|-
CASSYSVGAAGELFF
TGTGCCAGCAGTTACTCGGTGGGGGCGGCCGGGGAGCTGTTTTTT
>-|TRBJ2-7|TRBV30|-
CAWSVLRGSDEQYF
TGTGCCTGGAGTGTACTCCGGGGTAGCGACGAGCAGTACTTC